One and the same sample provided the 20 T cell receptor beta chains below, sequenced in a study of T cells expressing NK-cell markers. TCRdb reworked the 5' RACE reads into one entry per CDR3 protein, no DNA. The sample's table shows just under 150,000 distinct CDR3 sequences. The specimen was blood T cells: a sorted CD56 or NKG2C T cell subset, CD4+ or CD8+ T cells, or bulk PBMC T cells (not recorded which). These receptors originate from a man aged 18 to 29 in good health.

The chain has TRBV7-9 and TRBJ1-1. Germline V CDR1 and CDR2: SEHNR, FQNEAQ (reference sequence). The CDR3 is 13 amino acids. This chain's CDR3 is CASSRDGPEEAFF.

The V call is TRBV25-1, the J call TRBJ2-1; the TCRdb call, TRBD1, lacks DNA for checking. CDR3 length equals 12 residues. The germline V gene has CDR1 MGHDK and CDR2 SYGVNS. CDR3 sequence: CASRGVVSEQFF.

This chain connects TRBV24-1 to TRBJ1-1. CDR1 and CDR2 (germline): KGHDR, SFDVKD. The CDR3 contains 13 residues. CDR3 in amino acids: CATSGKGTTEAFF.

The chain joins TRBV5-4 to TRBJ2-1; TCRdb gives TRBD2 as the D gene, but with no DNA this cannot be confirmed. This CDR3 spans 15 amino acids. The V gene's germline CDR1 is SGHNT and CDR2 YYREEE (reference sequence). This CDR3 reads CASSTGTSGMNEQFF.

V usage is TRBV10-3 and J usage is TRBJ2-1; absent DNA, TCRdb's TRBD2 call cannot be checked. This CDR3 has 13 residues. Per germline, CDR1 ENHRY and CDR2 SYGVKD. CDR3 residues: CAIQRAINNEQFF.

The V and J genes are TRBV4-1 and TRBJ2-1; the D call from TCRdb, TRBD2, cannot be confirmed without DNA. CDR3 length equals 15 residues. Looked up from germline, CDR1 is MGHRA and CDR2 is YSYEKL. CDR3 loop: CASSHVAGSYNEQFF.

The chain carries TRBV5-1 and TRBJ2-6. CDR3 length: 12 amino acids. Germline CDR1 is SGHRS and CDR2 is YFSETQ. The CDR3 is CASSLFDNVLTF.

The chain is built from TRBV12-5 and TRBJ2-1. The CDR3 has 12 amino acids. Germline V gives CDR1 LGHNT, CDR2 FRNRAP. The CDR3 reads CASGLYRLGTFF.

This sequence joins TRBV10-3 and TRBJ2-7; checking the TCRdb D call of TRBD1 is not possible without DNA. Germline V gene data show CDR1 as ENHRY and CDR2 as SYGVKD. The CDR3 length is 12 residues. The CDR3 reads CAVRQGSYEQYF.

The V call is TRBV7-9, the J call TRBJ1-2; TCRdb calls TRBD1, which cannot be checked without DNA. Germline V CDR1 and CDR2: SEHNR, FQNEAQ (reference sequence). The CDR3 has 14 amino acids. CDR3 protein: CASRPAMTGDGYTF.

The CDR3 protein is CSVTNPGGKAGELFF. The genes are TRBV29-1 and TRBJ2-2; the D gene TCRdb calls, TRBD1, cannot be checked with no DNA. Germline V CDR1 and CDR2: SQVTM, ANQGSEA. The CDR3 totals 15 residues.

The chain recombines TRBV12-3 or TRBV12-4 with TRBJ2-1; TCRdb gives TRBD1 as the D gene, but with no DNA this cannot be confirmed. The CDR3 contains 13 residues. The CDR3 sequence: CASSPGFDNEQFF.

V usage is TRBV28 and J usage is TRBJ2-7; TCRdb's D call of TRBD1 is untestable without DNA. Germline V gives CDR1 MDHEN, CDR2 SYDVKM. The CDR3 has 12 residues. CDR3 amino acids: CASSFPPYEQYF.

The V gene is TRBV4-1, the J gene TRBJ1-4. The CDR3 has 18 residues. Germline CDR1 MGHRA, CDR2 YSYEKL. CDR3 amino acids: CASSQEVGGNSPESKLFF.

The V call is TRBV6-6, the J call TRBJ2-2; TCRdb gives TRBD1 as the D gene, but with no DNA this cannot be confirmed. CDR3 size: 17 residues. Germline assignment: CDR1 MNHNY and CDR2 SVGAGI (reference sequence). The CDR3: CASRQPGQGVDTGELFF.

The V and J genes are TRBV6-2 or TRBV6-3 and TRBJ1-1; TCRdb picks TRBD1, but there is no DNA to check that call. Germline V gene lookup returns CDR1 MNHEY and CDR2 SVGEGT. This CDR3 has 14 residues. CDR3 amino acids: CASSYRDKNTEAFF.

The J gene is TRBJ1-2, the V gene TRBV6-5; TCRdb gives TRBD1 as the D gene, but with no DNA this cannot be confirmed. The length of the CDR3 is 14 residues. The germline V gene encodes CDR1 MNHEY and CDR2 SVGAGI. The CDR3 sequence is CASSYQDRGGGYTF.

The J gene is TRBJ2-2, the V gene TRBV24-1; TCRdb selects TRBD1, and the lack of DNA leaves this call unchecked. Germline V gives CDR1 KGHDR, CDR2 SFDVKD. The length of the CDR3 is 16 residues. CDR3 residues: CATSDFRTMNTGELFF.

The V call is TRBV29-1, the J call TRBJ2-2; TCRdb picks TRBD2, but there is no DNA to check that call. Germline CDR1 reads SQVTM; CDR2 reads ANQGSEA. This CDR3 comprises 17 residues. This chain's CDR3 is CSVWEASGRANTGELFF.

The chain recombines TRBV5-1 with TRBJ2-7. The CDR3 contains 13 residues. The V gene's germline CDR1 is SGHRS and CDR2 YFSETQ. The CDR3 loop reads CASHDAISYEQYF.